These 21 T cell receptor beta chains were all obtained from the same sample, sequenced in a study of T-cell memory formation after mild COVID-19. From the 5' RACE reads, TCRdb called clonotypes with MiXCR, one entry per CDR3 protein. The repertoire consists of about 160,000 distinct CDR3 sequences, with roughly 28% occurring once and the leading ten covering 12%. Source material: PBMCs or a T cell subset sorted from them (not recorded which). Every receptor here comes from an adult woman who had mild COVID-19 (a few samples of this study predate the infection). Cell type and time point are not known.

The chain combines TRBV5-6 with TRBJ2-7; D perhaps matches TRBD1 (6 bases). The germline V and J ends were trimmed by 3 bases and 4 bases, with 14 bases remaining between them. Germline CDR1 reads SGHDT; CDR2 reads YYEEEE. This CDR3 is built from 14 residues. CDR3 amino acids: CASSYASGEYEQYF. CDR3 bases: TGTGCCAGCAGCTATGCGTCAGGGGAATACGAGCAGTACTTC.

The rearrangement joins TRBV5-6 to TRBJ1-2, with D possibly being TRBD1 (5 bases). V was clipped by 1 base and J by 7 bases, with 14 bases between them. Per germline, CDR1 SGHDT and CDR2 YYEEEE. The length of the CDR3 is 14 residues. The CDR3 nucleotides are TGTGCCAGCAGCTTGAGCAGGGTATGGCGTGGCTACACCTTC. Translated, it gives CASSLSRVWRGYTF.

This sequence joins TRBV7-9 and TRBJ2-2; D call uncertain. V was clipped by 5 bases and J by 6 bases, with 13 bases between them. This CDR3 comprises 14 residues. From germline, CDR1 is SEHNR and CDR2 FQNEAQ (reference sequence). CDR3 DNA: TGTGCCAGCAGCACTCGGACGACGTCCGGGGAGCTGTTTTTT. Its protein is CASSTRTTSGELFF.

The rearrangement links TRBV6-5 to TRBJ1-1; D is ambiguous. The CDR3 length is 13 residues. V lost 6 bases and J lost 4, with 12 bases in between. The V gene's germline CDR1 is MNHEY and CDR2 SVGAGI. The CDR3: CASRLSQGTEAFF. For the CDR3, the DNA is TGTGCCAGCAGATTGTCCCAAGGCACTGAAGCTTTCTTT.

This chain uses TRBV16 with TRBJ1-2, with D unresolved. Germline lookup yields CDR1 KGHSY and CDR2 FQNENV. This CDR3 has 14 residues. Trimming took off 1 base at V and 5 bases at J, with 11 bases between the two ends. CDR3 region: CASSQFGGIYGYTF. CDR3 bases: TGTGCCAGCAGCCAATTCGGCGGAATTTATGGCTACACCTTC.

The chain uses TRBV6-4 and TRBJ2-3; perhaps TRBD1 as D (6 bases). CDR3 length: 14 amino acids. Germline V lookup: CDR1 MRHNA, CDR2 SNTAGT. Deletions cut 2 bases from V and 2 bases from J, with 8 bases between. The CDR3 DNA is TGTGCCAGCAGTGACCTGGGGGCCACAGATACGCAGTATTTT. Translated: CASSDLGATDTQYF.

In DNA form, the CDR3 reads TGCAGTGCACGAAAGGACAGGATTAGCACAGATACGCAGTATTTT. Its translation is CSARKDRISTDTQYF. The rearrangement uses TRBV20-1 and TRBJ2-3, with TRBD1 identical over 7 bases. Per germline, CDR1 DFQATT and CDR2 SNEGSKA (reference sequence). The CDR3 has 15 amino acids. Losses at the gene ends were 6 bases for V and 0 bases for J; bases not matched to a gene: 9.

The sample holds a few counts of this clonotype. The rearrangement uses TRBV11-2 and TRBJ2-3, with TRBD2 matching 8 bases. The ends lost 5 bases at V and 5 bases at J; junction bases unmatched: 24. The CDR3 totals 20 residues. The germline V gene has CDR1 SGHAT and CDR2 FQNNGV. CDR3 amino acids: CASSPVYGGGLRDEQDTQYF. The CDR3, as DNA: TGTGCCAGCAGCCCCGTGTACGGGGGGGGCCTTCGAGATGAGCAAGATACGCAGTATTTT.

The chain carries TRBV18 and TRBJ2-1; the match to TRBD2 covers 9 bases. Germline loops: CDR1 KGHSH, CDR2 LQKENI. The ends lost 3 bases at V and 9 bases at J; junction bases unmatched: 15. The CDR3 runs to 17 residues. Here the CDR3 reads CASSPPGLAPVYAEQFF. In nucleotides, the CDR3 is TGTGCCAGCTCACCTCCGGGACTAGCCCCAGTATATGCTGAGCAGTTCTTC.

The CDR3 is CSARSGSGTGELFF. As DNA, the CDR3 is TGCAGTGCTCGGTCCGGTTCGGGCACCGGGGAGCTGTTTTTT. This chain links TRBV20-1 with TRBJ2-2; D unclear. Germline loops: CDR1 DFQATT, CDR2 SNEGSKA (reference sequence). The CDR3 sequence is 14 residues long. Deletions cut 5 bases from V and 4 bases from J, with 14 bases between.

This clonotype was observed a few times. The CDR3 spells CASSQPSRDRANYGYTF. The CDR3 region has the DNA TGTGCCAGCTCCCAACCTTCCCGGGACAGGGCCAACTATGGCTACACCTTC. The chain joins TRBV18 to TRBJ1-2, with TRBD1 matching 9 bases. The CDR3 totals 17 residues. V lost 6 bases to trimming and J lost 2 bases; unmatched junction nucleotides: 13. The germline V gene encodes CDR1 KGHSH and CDR2 LQKENI.

The chain carries TRBV9 and TRBJ2-3; no clear D gene. This CDR3 has 14 amino acids. Per germline, CDR1 SGDLS and CDR2 YYNGEE. V was trimmed by 0 bases and J by 0 bases, leaving 5 bases between them. Written as DNA, the CDR3 is TGTGCCAGCAGCGTAGTTGATAGCACAGATACGCAGTATTTT. Protein: CASSVVDSTDTQYF.

This clonotype was detected only a few times. For the CDR3, the DNA is TGCGCCAGCAGCACCCATAGGGGCCCCAACGGGAGGGCTTCCTACGAGCAGTACTTC. Translating gives CASSTHRGPNGRASYEQYF. J is TRBJ2-7 and V is TRBV5-1; 8 nucleotides align to TRBD2. The trim removed 4 bases at V and 1 base at J, leaving 19 bases unmatched. The CDR3 contains 19 residues. From germline, CDR1 is SGHRS and CDR2 YFSETQ.

This clonotype has just a few counts. This rearrangement joins TRBV12-3 or TRBV12-4 to TRBJ1-2, with 9 positions matching TRBD1. The CDR3 runs 15 residues. V gave up 5 bases and J gave up 6 bases; unmatched junction bases: 10. The CDR3 DNA sequence: TGTGCCAGCAGTGTCCCCGGGACAGGGTTTAATGGCTACACCTTC. It codes for CASSVPGTGFNGYTF.

The V gene is TRBV20-1, the J gene TRBJ2-1, with D possibly being TRBD2 (5 bases). V lost 3 bases, J lost 6 bases, and 15 bases lay in between. CDR3 length: 14 amino acids. Germline V gene data show CDR1 as DFQATT and CDR2 as SNEGSKA (reference sequence). As DNA, the CDR3 is TGCAGTGCTAGGTTGGAGGACGCCCTCAATGAGCAGTTCTTC. It encodes CSARLEDALNEQFF.

V is TRBV27 and J is TRBJ2-1, with 9 bases lining up with TRBD1. The CDR3 is 14 residues long. With 5 bases clipped from V and 4 bases from J, the junction kept 3 bases outside the gene matches. The V gene's germline CDR1 is MNHEY and CDR2 SMNVEV (reference sequence). CDR3 sequence: CASSRGQGYNEQFF. The DNA of the CDR3 is TGTGCCAGCAGTCGAGGACAGGGGTACAATGAGCAGTTCTTC.

This clonotype was counted between two and nine times. The chain carries TRBV7-2 and TRBJ2-3, with 10 bases identical to TRBD1. Germline V CDR1 and CDR2: SGHTA, FQGNSA. Losses at the gene ends were 7 bases for V and 2 bases for J; bases not matched to a gene: 9. The CDR3 has 16 residues. The CDR3 DNA is TGTGCCAGCAATTCCGGGACAGGGGTGTTCACAGATACGCAGTATTTT. Residues: CASNSGTGVFTDTQYF.

V gene TRBV11-2 combines with J gene TRBJ2-7; tentative D call: TRBD1 (6 bases). This CDR3 spans 14 amino acids. Germline CDR1 SGHAT, CDR2 FQNNGV. V dropped 5 bases and J dropped 4 bases, with 15 bases sitting between them. The CDR3 loop reads CASSVFRDKYEQYF. CDR3 bases: TGTGCCAGCAGCGTCTTCCGGGACAAGTACGAGCAGTACTTC. The variable domain in full, with the rest retrieved from reference TRBV11-2 and TRBJ2-7, is EAGVAQSPRYKIIEKRQSVAFWCNPISGHATLYWYQQILGQGPKLLIQFQNNGVVDDSQLPKDRFSAERLKGVDSTLKIQPAKLEDSAVYLCASSVFRDKYEQYFGPGTRLTVT.

The rearrangement joins TRBV9 to TRBJ1-1, with D hard to call. CDR3 size: 15 residues. Germline-derived CDR1 and CDR2 are SGDLS and YYNGEE. V gave up 2 bases and J gave up 5 bases, with 16 bases separating them. This chain's CDR3 is CASSVGDASRTEAFF. The CDR3 nucleotides are TGTGCCAGCAGCGTGGGTGACGCGTCTAGAACTGAAGCTTTCTTT.

This rearrangement joins TRBV6-1 to TRBJ2-7; 7 bases map to TRBD1. The CDR3 spans 12 residues. V was pared by 5 bases and J by 4 bases, with 2 bases of the junction left unmatched. Germline loops: CDR1 MNHNS, CDR2 SASEGT. CDR3 bases: TGTGCCAGCAGTCCGACAGGGTACGAGCAGTACTTC. Translation: CASSPTGYEQYF.

The rearrangement joins TRBV7-8 to TRBJ1-2; 7 nucleotides agree with TRBD1. The germline gives CDR1 SGHVS, CDR2 FQNEAQ. The CDR3 length is 17 residues. V was clipped by 4 bases and J by 1 base; unmatched bases: 12. CDR3 nucleotide sequence: TGTGCCAGCAGCTCCAGGACAGGAAACACCCGTAACTATGGCTACACCTTC. Translation gives CASSSRTGNTRNYGYTF.